Listed below are T cell receptor beta chains from one sample, sequenced in a study of molecular identifiers for immune sequencing clone quantification. TCRdb processed the PCR reads anew with MiXCR; each CDR3 protein has one entry. This table has about 640,000 distinct CDR3 sequences, about 20% appearing once. Material: naive CD8+ T cells from blood, with Jurkat cell RNA spiked in. These receptors were taken from a human donor in good health. Some libraries in this study had Jurkat cell RNA spiked in. The CDR3 runs from the conserved cysteine through the conserved F or W. A clone size is listed for some rows: how often the clone was seen (once, few, many), or a class if it is expanded.

V	size	J	CDR3
TRBV9	few	TRBJ1-2	CASSYPGGQSGYGYTF
TRBV30	many	TRBJ2-1	CAWTPAGTGEQFF
TRBV6-6	many	TRBJ1-5	CASSYDYSNQPQHF
TRBV12-3/TRBV12-4	few	TRBJ2-1	CASSLAGLAGDSEQFF
TRBV18	NA	TRBJ2-1	CASPPPRSSYNEQFF
TRBV4-1	NA	TRBJ1-1	CASSQGRATEAFF
TRBV4-3	many	TRBJ1-6	CASSQDMSQGSPLHF
TRBV19	many	TRBJ1-5	CASSIYASNQPQHF
TRBV6-5	many	TRBJ2-6	CASSYVPGTGANVLTF
TRBV7-9	few	TRBJ1-6	CASSSPRAGRAHF
TRBV4-1	many	TRBJ2-5	CASSQDRAGVETQYF
TRBV5-1	many	TRBJ2-2	CASSQIGELFF
TRBV28	many	TRBJ2-5	CASSLAGAAWETQYF
TRBV30	many	TRBJ2-2	CAWDGTAVTGELFF
TRBV12-3/TRBV12-4	many	TRBJ1-2	CASSTGQLYGYTF
TRBV12-3/TRBV12-4	many	TRBJ1-4	CASRGPATNEKLFF
TRBV5-6	NA	TRBJ2-2	CASRLAGGNTGELFF
TRBV4-2	many	TRBJ1-1	CASSQGYGMNTEAFF
TRBV5-4	many	TRBJ2-7	CASSTRTGGHEQYF
TRBV30	many	TRBJ1-1	CAWRWAGPEGAFF
TRBV27	NA	TRBJ1-1	CASSLSRLGTEAFF
TRBV15	few	TRBJ2-3	CATAFAGGKDTQYF
TRBV3-1	many	TRBJ2-7	CATPASYEQYF
TRBV19	few	TRBJ2-7	CASSIGLGEYGYEQYF
TRBV4-1	NA	TRBJ2-1	CASSHRQGSLGHNEQFF
TRBV29-1	many	TRBJ2-1	CSVAAGSGSYNEQFF
TRBV7-9	many	TRBJ2-5	CASSLGKRDRFQETQYF
TRBV12-3/TRBV12-4	many	TRBJ2-1	CASSSRDSNNEQFF
TRBV7-2	many	TRBJ2-7	CASRGTSGGEQYF
TRBV14	many	TRBJ2-3	CASSRYKEGGGTDTQYF
TRBV5-3	few	TRBJ1-3	CASSLAGTGILLPGNTIYF
TRBV30	many	TRBJ2-5	CAWSVPAGQIGETQYF
TRBV7-9	NA	TRBJ2-3	CASSKLRGSTDTQYF
TRBV2	NA	TRBJ2-5	CTSSDPPSGIQETQYF
TRBV20-1	many	TRBJ2-7	CSAPTPWTSGSVYEQYF
TRBV19	NA	TRBJ2-5	CASSIGLGEETQYF
TRBV4-3	once	TRBJ2-7	CASSQDHTEYERYF
TRBV6-2/TRBV6-3	NA	TRBJ2-5	CASSYTGAETQYF
TRBV30	many	TRBJ2-1	CAWSVGSPYNEQFF
TRBV4-3	few	TRBJ1-1	CASSQDWTGGRESEAFF
TRBV11-2	NA	TRBJ2-3	CASGFGTASTDTQYF
TRBV6-6	NA	TRBJ2-7	CASANGRGEYEQYF